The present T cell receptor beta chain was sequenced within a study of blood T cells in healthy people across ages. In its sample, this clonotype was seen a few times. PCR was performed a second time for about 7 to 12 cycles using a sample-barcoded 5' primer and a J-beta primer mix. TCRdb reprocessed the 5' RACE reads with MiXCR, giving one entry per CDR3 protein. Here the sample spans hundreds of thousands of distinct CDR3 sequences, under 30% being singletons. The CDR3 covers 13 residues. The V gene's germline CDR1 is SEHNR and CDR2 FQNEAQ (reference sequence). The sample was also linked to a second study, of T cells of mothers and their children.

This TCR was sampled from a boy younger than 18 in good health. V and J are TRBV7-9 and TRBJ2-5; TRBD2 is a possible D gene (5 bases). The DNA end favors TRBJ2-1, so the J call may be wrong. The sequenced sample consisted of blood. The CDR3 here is CASSPEASHEQFF. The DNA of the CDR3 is TGTGCCAGCAGCCCAGAGGCTAGCCATGAGCAGTTCTTC.